The rows below give T cell receptor beta chains drawn from one sample of a study of T cells in Graves' hyperthyroidism and ophthalmopathy. One entry per CDR3 protein, called by TCRdb with MiXCR from the multiplex PCR reads. The sample yields 700,000 or so distinct CDR3 sequences, over 15% seen once. The specimen sequenced was blood. These receptors were taken from a man aged 18 to 30 with Graves' hyperthyroidism. The CDR3 runs from the conserved cysteine through the conserved F or W. Fields, in order: D gene, V gene, clone size, J gene, CDR3 DNA, CDR3 protein. D genes are given only for firm matches. Clone size is shown for a subset of rows, as once, few, many or a class of expanded clone.

d_gene: NA; v_gene: TRBV19; abundance: NA; j_gene: TRBJ2-5; CDR3nt: TGTGCCAGTAGTGCCCGACAGGTACAAGAGACCCAGTACTTC; CDR3aa: CASSARQVQETQYF
d_gene: NA; v_gene: TRBV7-3; abundance: NA; j_gene: TRBJ2-2; CDR3nt: TGTGCCAGCAGGCGACAGGGAGGAACCGGGGAGCTGTTTTTT; CDR3aa: CASRRQGGTGELFF
d_gene: NA; v_gene: TRBV7-9; abundance: many; j_gene: TRBJ2-5; CDR3nt: TGTGCCAGCAGCCGACTAGGGGAGACCCAGTACTTC; CDR3aa: CASSRLGETQYF
d_gene: TRBD2; v_gene: TRBV2; abundance: few; j_gene: TRBJ2-5; CDR3nt: TGTGCCAGCAGTGAACCCGCTCTATTCGGACTAGCGGGATGGAACCAAGAGACCCAGTACTTC; CDR3aa: CASSEPALFGLAGWNQETQYF
d_gene: NA; v_gene: TRBV12-3/TRBV12-4; abundance: few; j_gene: TRBJ1-1; CDR3nt: TGTGCCAGCAGTTTCGGGCCCACCGAAGCTTTCTTT; CDR3aa: CASSFGPTEAFF
d_gene: TRBD1; v_gene: TRBV7-8; abundance: few; j_gene: TRBJ2-6; CDR3nt: TGTGCCAGCACCTCGGGACAGGTCCCGTCTGGGGCCAACGTCCTGACCTTC; CDR3aa: CASTSGQVPSGANVLTF
d_gene: TRBD1; v_gene: TRBV20-1; abundance: few; j_gene: TRBJ2-2; CDR3nt: TGCAGTGCTCGTCAGGGGGACGACTACACCGGGGAGCTGTTTTTT; CDR3aa: CSARQGDDYTGELFF
d_gene: NA; v_gene: TRBV15; abundance: NA; j_gene: TRBJ2-3; CDR3nt: TGTGCCACCAGCAGAGAGGGATTCACAGATACGCAGTATTTT; CDR3aa: CATSREGFTDTQYF
d_gene: NA; v_gene: TRBV14; abundance: many; j_gene: TRBJ2-2; CDR3nt: TGTGCCAGCAGTATTAATCTACCGGGCACCGGGGAGCTGTTTTTT; CDR3aa: CASSINLPGTGELFF
d_gene: NA; v_gene: TRBV5-1; abundance: many; j_gene: TRBJ1-6; CDR3nt: TGCGCCAGCAGCTTGGTGGAGCAGATGAATTCACCCCTCCACTTT; CDR3aa: CASSLVEQMNSPLHF
d_gene: NA; v_gene: TRBV18; abundance: many; j_gene: TRBJ2-3; CDR3nt: TGTGCCAGCTCACCACCCCTGGGACTGGAGGGGGATACGCAGTATTTT; CDR3aa: CASSPPLGLEGDTQYF
d_gene: NA; v_gene: TRBV6-2/TRBV6-3; abundance: many; j_gene: TRBJ2-1; CDR3nt: TGTGCCAGCAGGTCATTCGCCCGGCCTGAGCAGTTCTTC; CDR3aa: CASRSFARPEQFF
d_gene: NA; v_gene: TRBV27; abundance: many; j_gene: TRBJ2-7; CDR3nt: TGTGCCAGCAGTTTTTCGAGCTCCTACGAGCAGTACTTC; CDR3aa: CASSFSSSYEQYF
d_gene: NA; v_gene: TRBV28; abundance: many; j_gene: TRBJ2-3; CDR3nt: TGTGCCAGCAGTTTATCCAGCCAAGATACGCAGTATTTT; CDR3aa: CASSLSSQDTQYF
d_gene: NA; v_gene: TRBV28; abundance: many; j_gene: TRBJ2-1; CDR3nt: TGTGCCAGCAGTTTTGTGAGCGGACCAACGGGGAATGAGCAGTTCTTC; CDR3aa: CASSFVSGPTGNEQFF
d_gene: NA; v_gene: TRBV12-3/TRBV12-4; abundance: many; j_gene: TRBJ2-5; CDR3nt: TGTGCCAGCAGTCCGGACGGTGACCAAGAGACCCAGTACTTC; CDR3aa: CASSPDGDQETQYF
d_gene: TRBD1; v_gene: TRBV12-3/TRBV12-4; abundance: NA; j_gene: TRBJ1-2; CDR3nt: TGTGCCAGCAGCCCATCTCCGACAGGGTTCGAGGTTGGCTACACCTTC; CDR3aa: CASSPSPTGFEVGYTF
d_gene: TRBD2; v_gene: TRBV12-5; abundance: many; j_gene: TRBJ2-1; CDR3nt: TGTGCTAGTGGTCTCCTAGCGGGAGGGCCCTCCAATGAGCAGTTCTTC; CDR3aa: CASGLLAGGPSNEQFF
d_gene: NA; v_gene: TRBV6-5; abundance: few; j_gene: TRBJ2-2; CDR3nt: TGTGCCAGCAGTTACTCGAACTCGTGGACCGGGGAGCTGTTTTTT; CDR3aa: CASSYSNSWTGELFF
d_gene: TRBD2; v_gene: TRBV6-8; abundance: few; j_gene: TRBJ2-6; CDR3nt: TGTGCCAGCAGTGCCGGCGGGGGGTTCGCTGGGGCCAACGTCCTGACTTTC; CDR3aa: CASSAGGGFAGANVLTF
d_gene: NA; v_gene: TRBV20-1; abundance: NA; j_gene: TRBJ1-2; CDR3nt: TGCAGTGCCATCGTGGGCCACAGGGAGATCTATGGCTACACCTTC; CDR3aa: CSAIVGHREIYGYTF
d_gene: TRBD2; v_gene: TRBV5-1; abundance: few; j_gene: TRBJ2-2; CDR3nt: TGCGCCAGCAGCTCCGAGCCTCTGAGATCGGCGGGAGGGCACACCGGGGAGCTGTTTTTT; CDR3aa: CASSSEPLRSAGGHTGELFF
d_gene: NA; v_gene: TRBV19; abundance: NA; j_gene: TRBJ1-1; CDR3nt: TGTGCCAGTAGTATAGAGCAGGGGAGAGCTTTCTTT; CDR3aa: CASSIEQGRAFF
d_gene: NA; v_gene: TRBV10-3; abundance: few; j_gene: TRBJ1-6; CDR3nt: TGTGCCATCAGTGAGTCGAAGAGGACAGCTAATTCACCCCTCCACTTT; CDR3aa: CAISESKRTANSPLHF